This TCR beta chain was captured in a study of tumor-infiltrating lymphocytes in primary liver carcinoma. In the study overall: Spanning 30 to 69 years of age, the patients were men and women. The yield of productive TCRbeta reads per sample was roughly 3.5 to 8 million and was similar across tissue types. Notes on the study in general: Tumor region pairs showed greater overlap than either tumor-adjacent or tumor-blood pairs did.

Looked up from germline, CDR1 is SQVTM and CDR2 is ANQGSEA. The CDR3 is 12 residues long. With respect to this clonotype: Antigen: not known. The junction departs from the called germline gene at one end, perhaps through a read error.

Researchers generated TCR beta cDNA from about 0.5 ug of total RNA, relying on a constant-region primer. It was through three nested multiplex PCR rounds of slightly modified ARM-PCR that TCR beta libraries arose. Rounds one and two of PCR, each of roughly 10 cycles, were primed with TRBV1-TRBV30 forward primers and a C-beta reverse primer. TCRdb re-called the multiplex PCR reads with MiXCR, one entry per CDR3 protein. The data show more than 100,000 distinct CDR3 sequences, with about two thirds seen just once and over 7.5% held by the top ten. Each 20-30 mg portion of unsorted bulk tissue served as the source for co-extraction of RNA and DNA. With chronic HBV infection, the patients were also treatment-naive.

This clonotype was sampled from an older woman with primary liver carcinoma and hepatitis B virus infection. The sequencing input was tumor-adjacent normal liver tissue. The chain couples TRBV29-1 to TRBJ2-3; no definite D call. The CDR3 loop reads CSIDRSTDTQYF. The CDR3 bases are TGCAGCATTGATCGCTCGACAGATACGCAGTATTTT.